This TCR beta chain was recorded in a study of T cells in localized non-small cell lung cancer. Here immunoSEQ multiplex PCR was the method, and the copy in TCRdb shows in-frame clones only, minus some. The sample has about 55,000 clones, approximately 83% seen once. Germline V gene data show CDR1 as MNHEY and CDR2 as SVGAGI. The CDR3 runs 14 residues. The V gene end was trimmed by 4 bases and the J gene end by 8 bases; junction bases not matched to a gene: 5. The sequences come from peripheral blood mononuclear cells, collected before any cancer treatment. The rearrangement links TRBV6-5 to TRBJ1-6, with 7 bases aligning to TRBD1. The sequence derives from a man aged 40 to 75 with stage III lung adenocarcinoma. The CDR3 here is CASSSDRVHSPLHF. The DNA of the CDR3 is TGTGCCAGCAGTTCCGACAGGGTACATTCACCCCTCCACTTT.